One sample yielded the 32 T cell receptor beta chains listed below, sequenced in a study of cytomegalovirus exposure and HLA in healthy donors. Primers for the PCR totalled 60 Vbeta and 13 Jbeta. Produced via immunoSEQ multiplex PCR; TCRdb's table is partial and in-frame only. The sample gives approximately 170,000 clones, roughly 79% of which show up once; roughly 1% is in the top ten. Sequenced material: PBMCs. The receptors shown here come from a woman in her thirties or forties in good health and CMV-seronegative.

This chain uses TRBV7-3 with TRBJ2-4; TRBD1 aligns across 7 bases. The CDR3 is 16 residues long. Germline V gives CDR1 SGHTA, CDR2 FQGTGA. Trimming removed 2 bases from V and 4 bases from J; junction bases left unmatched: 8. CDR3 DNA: TGTGCCAGCAGCTTATCCGCAGGGACAGCTAAAAACATTCAGTACTTC. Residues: CASSLSAGTAKNIQYF.

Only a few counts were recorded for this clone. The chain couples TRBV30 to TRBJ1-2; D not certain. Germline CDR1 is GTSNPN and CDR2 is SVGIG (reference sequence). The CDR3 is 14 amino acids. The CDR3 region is CALEVGLKRYGYTF. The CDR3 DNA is TGTGCTCTGGAGGTGGGCCTAAAACGATATGGCTACACCTTC.

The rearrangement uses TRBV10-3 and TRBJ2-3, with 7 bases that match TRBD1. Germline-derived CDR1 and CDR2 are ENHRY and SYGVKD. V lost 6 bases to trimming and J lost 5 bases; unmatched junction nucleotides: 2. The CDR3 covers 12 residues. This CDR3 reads CAIRGTEDTQYF. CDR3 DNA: TGTGCCATCAGGGGGACAGAAGATACGCAGTATTTT.

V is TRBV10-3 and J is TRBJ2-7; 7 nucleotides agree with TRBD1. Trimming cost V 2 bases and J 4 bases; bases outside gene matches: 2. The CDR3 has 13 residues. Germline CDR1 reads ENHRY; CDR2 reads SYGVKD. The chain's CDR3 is CAISERGRYEQYF. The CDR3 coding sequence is TGTGCCATCAGTGAGAGGGGGCGATACGAGCAGTACTTC.

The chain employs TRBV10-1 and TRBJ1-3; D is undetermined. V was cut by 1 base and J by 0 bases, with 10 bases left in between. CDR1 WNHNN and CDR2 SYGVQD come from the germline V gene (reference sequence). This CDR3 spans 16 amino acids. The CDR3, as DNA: TGCGCCAGCAGTGAGTTATGTCTGCGCTCTGGAAACACCATATATTTT. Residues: CASSELCLRSGNTIYF.

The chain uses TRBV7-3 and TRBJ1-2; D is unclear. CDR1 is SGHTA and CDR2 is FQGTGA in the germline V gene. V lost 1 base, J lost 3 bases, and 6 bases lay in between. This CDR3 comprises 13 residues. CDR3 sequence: CASSLNSYYGYTF. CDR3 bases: TGTGCCAGCAGCTTAAACAGCTACTATGGCTACACCTTC.

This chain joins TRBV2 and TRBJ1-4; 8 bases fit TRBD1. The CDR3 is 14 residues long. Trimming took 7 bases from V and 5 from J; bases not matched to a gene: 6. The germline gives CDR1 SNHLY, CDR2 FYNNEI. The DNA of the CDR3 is TGTGCCAGCAATGGACAGGGATTAAATGAAAAACTGTTTTTT. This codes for CASNGQGLNEKLFF.

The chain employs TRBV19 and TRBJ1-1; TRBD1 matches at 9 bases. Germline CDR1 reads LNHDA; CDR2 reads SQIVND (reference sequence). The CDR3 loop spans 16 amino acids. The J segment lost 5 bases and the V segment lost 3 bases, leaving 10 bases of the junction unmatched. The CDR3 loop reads CASSMGQGGRGTEAFF. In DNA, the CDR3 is TGTGCCAGTAGTATGGGACAGGGAGGACGAGGGACTGAAGCTTTCTTT.

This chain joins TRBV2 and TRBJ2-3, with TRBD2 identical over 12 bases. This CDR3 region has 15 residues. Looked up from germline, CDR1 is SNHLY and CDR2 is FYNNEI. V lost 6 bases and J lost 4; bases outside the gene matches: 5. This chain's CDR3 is CASSPSGRDSDTQYF. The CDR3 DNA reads TGTGCCAGCAGCCCTAGCGGGAGGGATTCAGATACGCAGTATTTT.

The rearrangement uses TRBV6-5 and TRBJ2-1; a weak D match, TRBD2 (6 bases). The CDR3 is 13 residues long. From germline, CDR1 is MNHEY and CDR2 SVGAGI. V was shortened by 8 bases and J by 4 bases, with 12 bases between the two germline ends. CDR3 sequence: CASRRRGYNEQFF. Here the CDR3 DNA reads TGTGCCAGCCGTCGGCGGGGTTACAATGAGCAGTTCTTC.

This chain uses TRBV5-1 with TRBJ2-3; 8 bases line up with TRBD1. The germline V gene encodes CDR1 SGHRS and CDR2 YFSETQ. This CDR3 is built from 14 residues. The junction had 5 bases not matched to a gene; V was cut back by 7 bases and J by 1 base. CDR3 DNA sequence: TGCGCCAGCCGGACAGGGAGTGGCACAGATACGCAGTATTTT. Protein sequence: CASRTGSGTDTQYF.

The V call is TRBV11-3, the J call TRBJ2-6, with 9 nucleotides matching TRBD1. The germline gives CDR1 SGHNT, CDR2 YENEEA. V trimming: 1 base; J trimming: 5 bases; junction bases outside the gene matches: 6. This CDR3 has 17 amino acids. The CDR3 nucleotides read TGTGCCAGCAGCTTAGGGACAGGGGCCTTTAGGGCCAACGTCCTGACTTTC. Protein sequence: CASSLGTGAFRANVLTF.

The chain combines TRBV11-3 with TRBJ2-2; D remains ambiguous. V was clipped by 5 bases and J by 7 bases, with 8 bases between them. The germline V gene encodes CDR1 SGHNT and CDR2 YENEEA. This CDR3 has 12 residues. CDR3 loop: CASSPRRGELFF. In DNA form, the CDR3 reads TGTGCCAGCAGCCCGCGGCGCGGGGAGCTGTTTTTT.

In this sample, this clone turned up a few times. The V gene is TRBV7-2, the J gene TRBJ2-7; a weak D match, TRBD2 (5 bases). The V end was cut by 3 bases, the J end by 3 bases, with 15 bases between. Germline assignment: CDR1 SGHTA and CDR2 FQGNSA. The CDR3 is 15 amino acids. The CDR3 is CASSFQDSPFYEQYF. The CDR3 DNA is TGTGCCAGCAGCTTCCAGGACTCGCCGTTCTACGAGCAGTACTTC.

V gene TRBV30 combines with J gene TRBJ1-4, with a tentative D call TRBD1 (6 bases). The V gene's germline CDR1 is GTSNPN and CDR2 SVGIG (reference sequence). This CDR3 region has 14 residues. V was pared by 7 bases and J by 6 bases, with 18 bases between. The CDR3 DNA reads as TGTGCCTTCAGCGACAGGAGGACTGATGAAAAACTGTTTTTT. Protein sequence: CAFSDRRTDEKLFF.

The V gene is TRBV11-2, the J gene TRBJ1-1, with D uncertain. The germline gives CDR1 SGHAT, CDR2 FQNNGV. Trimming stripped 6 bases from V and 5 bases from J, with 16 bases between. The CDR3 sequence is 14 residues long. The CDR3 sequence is CASSQGRMETEAFF. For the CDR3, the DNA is TGTGCCAGCAGTCAAGGGAGGATGGAGACTGAAGCTTTCTTT.

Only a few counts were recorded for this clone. CDR3 sequence (DNA): TGTGCCAGTAAGGTAGCGGGAGGGCGGAATGAGCAGTTCTTC. Translating gives CASKVAGGRNEQFF. The V call is TRBV19, the J call TRBJ2-1; 11 nucleotides agree with TRBD2. Germline V gives CDR1 LNHDA, CDR2 SQIVND (reference sequence). V was pared by 7 bases and J by 7 bases, with 6 bases of the junction left unmatched. CDR3 size: 14 residues.

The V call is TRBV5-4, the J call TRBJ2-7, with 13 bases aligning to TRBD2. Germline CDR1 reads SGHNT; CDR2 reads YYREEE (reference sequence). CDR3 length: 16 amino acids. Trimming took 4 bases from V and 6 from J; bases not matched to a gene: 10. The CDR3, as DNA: TGTGCCAGCAGCCCCCCCGGGACTAGCGGGAACCGCGAGCAGTACTTC. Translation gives CASSPPGTSGNREQYF.

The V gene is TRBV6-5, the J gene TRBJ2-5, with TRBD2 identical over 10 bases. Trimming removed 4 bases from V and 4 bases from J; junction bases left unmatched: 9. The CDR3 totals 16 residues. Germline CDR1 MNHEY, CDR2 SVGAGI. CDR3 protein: CASSSGASGGGETQYF. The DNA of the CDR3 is TGTGCCAGCAGTTCCGGGGCTAGCGGGGGTGGAGAGACCCAGTACTTC.

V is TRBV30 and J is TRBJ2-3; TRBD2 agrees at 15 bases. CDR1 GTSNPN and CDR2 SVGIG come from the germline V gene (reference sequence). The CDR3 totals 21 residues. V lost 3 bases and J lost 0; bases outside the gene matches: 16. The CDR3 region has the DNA TGTGCCTGGAGCGGAACTCCCGGGGGACTAGCGGGAGGAACTAGCACAGATACGCAGTATTTT. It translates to CAWSGTPGGLAGGTSTDTQYF. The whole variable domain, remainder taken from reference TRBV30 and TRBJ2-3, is SQTIHQWPATLVQPVGSPLSLECTVEGTSNPNLYWYRQAAGRGLQLLFYSVGIGQISSEVPQNLSASRPQDRQFILSSKKLLLSDSGFYLCAWSGTPGGLAGGTSTDTQYFGPGTRLTVL.

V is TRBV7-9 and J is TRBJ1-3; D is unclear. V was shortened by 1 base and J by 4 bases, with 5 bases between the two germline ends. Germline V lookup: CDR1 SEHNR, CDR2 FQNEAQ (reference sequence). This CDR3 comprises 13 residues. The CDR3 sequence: CASSLGEGNTIYF. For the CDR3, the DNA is TGTGCCAGCAGCTTAGGGGAGGGAAACACCATATATTTT.

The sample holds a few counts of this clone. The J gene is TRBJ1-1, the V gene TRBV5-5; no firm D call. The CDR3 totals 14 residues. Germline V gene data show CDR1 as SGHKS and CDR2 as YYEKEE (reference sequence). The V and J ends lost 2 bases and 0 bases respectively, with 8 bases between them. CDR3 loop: CASSLRVLNTEAFF. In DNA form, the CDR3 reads TGTGCCAGCAGCTTACGGGTTTTGAACACTGAAGCTTTCTTT.

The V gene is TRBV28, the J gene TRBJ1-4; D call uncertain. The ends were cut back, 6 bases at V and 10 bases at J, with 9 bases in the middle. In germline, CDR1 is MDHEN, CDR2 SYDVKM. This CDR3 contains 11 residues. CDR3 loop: CASRSIRKLFF. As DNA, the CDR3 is TGTGCCAGCAGGAGCATTCGAAAACTGTTTTTT.

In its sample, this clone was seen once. The CDR3 reads CASSQDLSPAKNIQYF. The CDR3 DNA reads TGCGCCAGCAGCCAAGATCTTAGCCCGGCCAAAAACATTCAGTACTTC. The chain has TRBV4-1 and TRBJ2-4; D is ambiguous. CDR1 MGHRA and CDR2 YSYEKL come from the germline V gene. V was cut by 0 bases and J by 1 base, with 10 bases left in between. The CDR3 consists of 16 residues.

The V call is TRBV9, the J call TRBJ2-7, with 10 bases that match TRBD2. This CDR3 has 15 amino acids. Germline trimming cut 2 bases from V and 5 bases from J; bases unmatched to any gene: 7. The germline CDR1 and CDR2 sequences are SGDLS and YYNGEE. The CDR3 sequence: CASSVGTSGMNEQYF. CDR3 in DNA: TGTGCCAGCAGCGTCGGAACTAGCGGGATGAACGAGCAGTACTTC.

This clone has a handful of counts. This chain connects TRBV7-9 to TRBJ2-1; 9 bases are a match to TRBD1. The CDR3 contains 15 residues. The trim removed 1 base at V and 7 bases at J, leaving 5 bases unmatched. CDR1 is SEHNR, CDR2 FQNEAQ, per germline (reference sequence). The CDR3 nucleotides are TGTGCCAGCAGCTTAGGACAGGGGGGAAGGAATGAGCAGTTCTTC. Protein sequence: CASSLGQGGRNEQFF. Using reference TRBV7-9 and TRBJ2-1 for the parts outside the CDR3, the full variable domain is DTGVSQNPRHKITKRGQNVTFRCDPISEHNRLYWYRQTLGQGPEFLTYFQNEAQLEKSRLLSDRFSAERPKGSFSTLEIQRTEQGDSAMYLCASSLGQGGRNEQFFGPGTRLTVL.

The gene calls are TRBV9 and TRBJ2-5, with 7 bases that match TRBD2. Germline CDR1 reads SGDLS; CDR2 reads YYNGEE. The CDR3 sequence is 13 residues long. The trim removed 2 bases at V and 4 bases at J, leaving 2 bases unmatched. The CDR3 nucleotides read TGTGCCAGCAGCGTGGGGGGGACAGAGACCCAGTACTTC. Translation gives CASSVGGTETQYF. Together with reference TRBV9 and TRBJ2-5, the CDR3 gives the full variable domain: DSGVTQTPKHLITATGQRVTLRCSPRSGDLSVYWYQQSLDQGLQFLIQYYNGEERAKGNILERFSAQQFPDLHSELNLSSLELGDSALYFCASSVGGTETQYFGPGTRLLVL.

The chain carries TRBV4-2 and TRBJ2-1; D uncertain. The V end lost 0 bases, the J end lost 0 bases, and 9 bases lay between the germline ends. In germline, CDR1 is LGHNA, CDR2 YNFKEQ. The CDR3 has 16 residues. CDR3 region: CASSQEARPSYNEQFF. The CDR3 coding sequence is TGTGCCAGCAGCCAAGAGGCTAGACCCTCCTACAATGAGCAGTTCTTC.

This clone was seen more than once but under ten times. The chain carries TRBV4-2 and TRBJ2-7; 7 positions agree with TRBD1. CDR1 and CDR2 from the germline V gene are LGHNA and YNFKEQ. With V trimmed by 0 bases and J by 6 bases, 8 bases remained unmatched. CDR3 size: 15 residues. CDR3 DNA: TGTGCCAGCAGCCAAGAAGGGGGCTCACCAGGCGAGCAGTACTTC. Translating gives CASSQEGGSPGEQYF.

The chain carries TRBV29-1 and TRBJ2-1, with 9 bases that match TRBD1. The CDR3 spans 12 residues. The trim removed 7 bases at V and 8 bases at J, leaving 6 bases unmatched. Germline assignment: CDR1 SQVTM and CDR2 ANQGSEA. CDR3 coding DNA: TGCAGCGCGAGACAGGGGGTGGATGAGCAGTTCTTC. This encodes CSARQGVDEQFF.

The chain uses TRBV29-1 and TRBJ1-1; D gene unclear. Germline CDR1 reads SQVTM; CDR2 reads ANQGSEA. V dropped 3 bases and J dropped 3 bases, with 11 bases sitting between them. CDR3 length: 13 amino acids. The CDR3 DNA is TGCAGCGTTGAGAGGGAGGCGTACACTGAAGCTTTCTTT. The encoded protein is CSVEREAYTEAFF.

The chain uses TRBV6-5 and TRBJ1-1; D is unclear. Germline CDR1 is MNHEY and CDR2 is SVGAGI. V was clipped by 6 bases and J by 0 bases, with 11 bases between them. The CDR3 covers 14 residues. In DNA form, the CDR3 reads TGTGCCAGCAGAGGAGGCTTCCTGAACACTGAAGCTTTCTTT. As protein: CASRGGFLNTEAFF.